The entry below describes one T cell receptor (beta chain). The sample holds other DNA sequences that translate to the same CDR3. V was pared by 4 bases and J by 1 base, with 3 bases of the junction left unmatched. This CDR3 is built from 14 residues. The V gene's germline CDR1 is LGHDT and CDR2 YNNKEL (reference sequence). The sample is drawn from a study of blood T cell repertoires in COVID-19. Whole-study context: Collection of acute and convalescent COVID-19 samples took place in the United States, Italy and Spain. The cDNA or gDNA used as material had been derived from T cells, B-cell-depleted T cells, or PBMCs.

In Seattle, patients joined the study during active infection and were tracked longitudinally. Authors' methods: Amplified reference gene primers provided the basis for estimating nucleated cell counts. The data were produced by immunoSEQ multiplex PCR, yet TCRdb's version contains in-frame clones alone and is incomplete. The DNA was the basis for D and trimming; V, J and clone size are from that table. Of roughly 68,000 clones in the sample, around nine tenths are singletons; the top ten hold just under 7.5%. The material sequenced was peripheral blood. The sequence was obtained from a man aged 35-49 years with COVID-19, enrolled during active disease. V is TRBV3-1 (or the pseudogene TRBV3-2) and J is TRBJ1-1; 7 positions agree with TRBD1. The CDR3 is CASSPRDRNTEAFF. CDR3 DNA sequence: TGTGCCAGCAGCCCCCGGGACAGGAACACTGAAGCTTTCTTT.